The clone carrying this TCR beta chain was detected only a few times. Assembly of TCR beta libraries relied on iRepertoire HTBI primers together with Arm-PCR of CDR3 regions. TCRdb fed the multiplex PCR reads into MiXCR, producing one record per CDR3 protein. The sample yields about 660,000 distinct CDR3 sequences, 25% to 35% seen once. This specimen belongs to a study of regulatory T cells in long-lasting Graves disease. Study information: Patients with persistent Graves' disease had over 5 years of antithyroid drugs and persistent TSH receptor antibodies.

V shed 0 bases and J shed 2 bases, with 13 bases lying between them. Germline CDR1 reads MNHEY; CDR2 reads SVGEGT. This CDR3 comprises 17 residues. Documented time point: persistent/refractory GD, antithyroid drugs over 5 years with positive TRAb. PBMC-derived RNA was used for the TCR library. The source was peripheral blood mononuclear cells (PBMCs), collected when the disease was refractory, from a patient treated with antithyroid drugs. The gene calls are TRBV6-2 or TRBV6-3 and TRBJ1-4; no clear D. The receptor was derived from a female donor with Graves disease. The CDR3 coding sequence is TGTGCCAGCAGTTACTCGCCCGGGGAAGGGACTAATGAAAAACTGTTTTTT. Translation gives CASSYSPGEGTNEKLFF.